The TCR beta chain described here comes from a study of shared clonotypes between healthy human individuals. Study in general: Per donor, three plates held CD4 naive cells, three held CD4 memory, two held CD8 naive and one held CD8 memory. General study results and limits: On the whole, naive subsets had larger estimated richness than memory subsets had. A few donors held 5% to 5.5% of naive CD4 clonotypes in common.

Notes on this clone: Its antigen is still unknown.

The table came from immunoSEQ multiplex PCR; TCRdb's copy has only in-frame clones and leaves some out. The sample holds about a million clones, roughly 75% seen once. The study enrolled healthy HIV-negative adults without recent acute infections or vaccinations as donors. This clonotype was obtained from a man between 18 and 35 years old in good health. The sample consisted of memory CD4+ T cells sorted from blood. Subset here: CD45RA-negative fraction.

CDR3 amino acids: CASSDTGTGHSPLHF. For the CDR3, the DNA is TGTGCCAGTAGTGATACCGGGACAGGGCATTCACCCCTCCACTTT. This chain links TRBV19 with TRBJ1-6, with TRBD1 identical over 9 bases. V lost 5 bases to trimming and J lost 8 bases; unmatched junction nucleotides: 7. CDR3 length: 15 residues. Germline V lookup: CDR1 LNHDA, CDR2 SQIVND (reference sequence).